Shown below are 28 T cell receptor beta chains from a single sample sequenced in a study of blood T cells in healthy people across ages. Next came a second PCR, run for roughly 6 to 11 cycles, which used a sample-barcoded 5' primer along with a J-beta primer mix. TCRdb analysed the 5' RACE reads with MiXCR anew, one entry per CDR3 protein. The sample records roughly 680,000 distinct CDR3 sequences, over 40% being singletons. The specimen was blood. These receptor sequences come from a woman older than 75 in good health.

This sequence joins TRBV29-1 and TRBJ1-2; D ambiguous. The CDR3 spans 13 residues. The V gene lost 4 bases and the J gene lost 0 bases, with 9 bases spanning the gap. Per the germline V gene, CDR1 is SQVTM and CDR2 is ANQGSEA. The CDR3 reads CSVGESANYGYTF. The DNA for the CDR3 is TGCAGCGTTGGCGAATCGGCTAACTATGGCTACACCTTC.

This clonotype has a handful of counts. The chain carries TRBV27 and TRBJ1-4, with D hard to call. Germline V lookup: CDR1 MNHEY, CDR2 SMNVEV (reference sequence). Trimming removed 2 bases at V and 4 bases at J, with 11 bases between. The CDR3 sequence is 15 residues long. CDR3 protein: CASSLRAGINEKLFF. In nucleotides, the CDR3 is TGTGCCAGCAGTTTACGGGCCGGAATTAATGAAAAACTGTTTTTT.

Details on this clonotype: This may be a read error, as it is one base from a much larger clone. The CDR3 sequence: CASSPLEVGTQYF. The CDR3 DNA follows: TGTGCCAGCAGCCCCCTCGAGGTGGGTACGCAGTATTTT. This chain links TRBV3-1 with TRBJ2-3, with unresolved D. The CDR3 has 13 amino acids. Per the germline V gene, CDR1 is LGHDT and CDR2 is YNNKEL (reference sequence). Trimming cost V 4 bases and J 8 bases, with 13 bases left between them.

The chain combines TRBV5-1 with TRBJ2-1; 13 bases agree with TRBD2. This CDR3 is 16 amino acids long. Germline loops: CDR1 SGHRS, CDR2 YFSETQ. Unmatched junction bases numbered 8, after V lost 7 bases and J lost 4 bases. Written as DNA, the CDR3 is TGCGCCAGCGGTGGGACTAGCGGGACCTTTTACAATGAGCAGTTCTTC. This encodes CASGGTSGTFYNEQFF.

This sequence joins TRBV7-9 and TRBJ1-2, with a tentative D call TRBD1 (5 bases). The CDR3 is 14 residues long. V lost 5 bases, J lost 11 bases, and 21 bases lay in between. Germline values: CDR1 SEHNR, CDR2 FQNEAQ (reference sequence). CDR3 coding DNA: TGTGCCAGCAGCGCACAGGACGGACACCTTGCTTACACCTTC. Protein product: CASSAQDGHLAYTF.

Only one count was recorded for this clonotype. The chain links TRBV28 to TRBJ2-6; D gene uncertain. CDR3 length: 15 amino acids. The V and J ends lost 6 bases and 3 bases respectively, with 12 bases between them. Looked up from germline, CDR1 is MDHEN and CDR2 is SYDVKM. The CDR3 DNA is TGTGCCAGCAGCTCCGCAATTTATGGGGCCAACGTCCTGACTTTC. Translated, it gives CASSSAIYGANVLTF.

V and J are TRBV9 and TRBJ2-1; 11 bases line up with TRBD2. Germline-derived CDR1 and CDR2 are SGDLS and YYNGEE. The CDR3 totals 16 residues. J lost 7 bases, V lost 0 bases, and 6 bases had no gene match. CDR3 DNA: TGTGCCAGCAGCGTAGTAGCGGGGGGGCCAGGTAATGAGCAGTTCTTC. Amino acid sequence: CASSVVAGGPGNEQFF.

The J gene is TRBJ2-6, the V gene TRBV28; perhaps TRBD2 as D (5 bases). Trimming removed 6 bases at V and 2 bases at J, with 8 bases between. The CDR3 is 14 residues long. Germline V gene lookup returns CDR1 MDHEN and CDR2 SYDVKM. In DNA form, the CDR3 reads TGTGCCAGCAGACGGGGAACTGGGGCCAACGTCCTGACTTTC. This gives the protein CASRRGTGANVLTF.

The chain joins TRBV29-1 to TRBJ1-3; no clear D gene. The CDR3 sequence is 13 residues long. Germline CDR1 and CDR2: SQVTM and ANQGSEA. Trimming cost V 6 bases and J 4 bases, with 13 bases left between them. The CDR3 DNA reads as TGCAGCGTACTTGGAGAGCGCGGAAACACCATATATTTT. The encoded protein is CSVLGERGNTIYF.

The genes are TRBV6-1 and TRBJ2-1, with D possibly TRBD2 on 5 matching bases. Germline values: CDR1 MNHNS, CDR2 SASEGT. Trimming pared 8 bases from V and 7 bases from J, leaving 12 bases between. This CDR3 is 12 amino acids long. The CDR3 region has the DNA TGTGCCAGCGAGGGCACATGGAATGAGCAGTTCTTC. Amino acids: CASEGTWNEQFF.

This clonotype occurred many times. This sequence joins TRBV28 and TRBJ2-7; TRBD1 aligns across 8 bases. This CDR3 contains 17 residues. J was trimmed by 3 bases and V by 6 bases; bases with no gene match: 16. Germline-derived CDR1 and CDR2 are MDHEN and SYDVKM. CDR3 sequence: CASSPNHDRGTFYEQYF. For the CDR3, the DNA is TGTGCCAGCAGCCCCAACCACGACAGGGGCACTTTCTACGAGCAGTACTTC.

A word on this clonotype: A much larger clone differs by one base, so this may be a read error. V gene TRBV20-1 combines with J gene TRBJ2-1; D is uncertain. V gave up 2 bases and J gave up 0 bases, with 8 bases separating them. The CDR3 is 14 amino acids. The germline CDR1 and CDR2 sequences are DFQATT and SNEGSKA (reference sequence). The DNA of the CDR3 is TGCAGTGCTAGAAGTATCGGCTCCTACAATGAGCAGTTCTTC. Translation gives CSARSIGSYNEQFF.

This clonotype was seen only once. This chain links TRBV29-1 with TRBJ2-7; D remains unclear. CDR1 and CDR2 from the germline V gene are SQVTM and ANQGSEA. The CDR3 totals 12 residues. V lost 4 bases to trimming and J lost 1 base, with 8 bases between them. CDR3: CSVVGESYEQYF. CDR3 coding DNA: TGCAGCGTTGTTGGCGAGTCCTACGAGCAGTACTTC.

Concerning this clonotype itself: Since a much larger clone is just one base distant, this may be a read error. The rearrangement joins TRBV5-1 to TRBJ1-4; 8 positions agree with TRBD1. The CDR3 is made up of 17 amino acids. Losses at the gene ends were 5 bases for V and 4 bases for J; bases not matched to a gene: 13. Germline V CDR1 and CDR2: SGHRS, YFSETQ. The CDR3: CASSRDRGLSVNEKLFF. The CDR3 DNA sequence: TGCGCCAGCAGTCGAGACAGGGGCCTTTCAGTTAATGAAAAACTGTTTTTT.

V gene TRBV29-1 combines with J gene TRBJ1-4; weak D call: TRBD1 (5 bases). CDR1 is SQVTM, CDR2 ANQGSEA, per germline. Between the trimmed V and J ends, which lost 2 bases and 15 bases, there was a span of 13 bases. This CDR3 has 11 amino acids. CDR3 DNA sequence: TGCAGCGTTGAAACCCAGGGTGGGGTGTTTTTT. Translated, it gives CSVETQGGVFF.

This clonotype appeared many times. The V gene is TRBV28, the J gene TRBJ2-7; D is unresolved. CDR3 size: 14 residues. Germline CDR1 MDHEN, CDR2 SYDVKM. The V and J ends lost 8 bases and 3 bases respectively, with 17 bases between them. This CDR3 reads CASLPGGSFYEQYF. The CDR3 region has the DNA TGTGCCAGCCTCCCTGGCGGCAGCTTCTACGAGCAGTACTTC.

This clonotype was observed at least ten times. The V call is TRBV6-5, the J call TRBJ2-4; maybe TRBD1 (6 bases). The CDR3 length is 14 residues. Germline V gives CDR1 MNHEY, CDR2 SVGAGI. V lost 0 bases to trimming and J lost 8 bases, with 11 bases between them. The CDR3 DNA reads TGTGCCAGCAGTTACTCGGACAGTAGGGACATTCAGTACTTC. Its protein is CASSYSDSRDIQYF.

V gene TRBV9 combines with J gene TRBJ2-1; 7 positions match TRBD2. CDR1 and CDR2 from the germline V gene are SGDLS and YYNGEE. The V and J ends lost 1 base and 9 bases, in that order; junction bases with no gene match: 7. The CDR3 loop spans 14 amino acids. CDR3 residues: CASSVTRGDPEQFF. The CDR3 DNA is TGTGCCAGCAGCGTAACACGGGGGGATCCTGAGCAGTTCTTC. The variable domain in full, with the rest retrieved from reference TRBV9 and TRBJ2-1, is DSGVTQTPKHLITATGQRVTLRCSPRSGDLSVYWYQQSLDQGLQFLIQYYNGEERAKGNILERFSAQQFPDLHSELNLSSLELGDSALYFCASSVTRGDPEQFFGPGTRLTVL.

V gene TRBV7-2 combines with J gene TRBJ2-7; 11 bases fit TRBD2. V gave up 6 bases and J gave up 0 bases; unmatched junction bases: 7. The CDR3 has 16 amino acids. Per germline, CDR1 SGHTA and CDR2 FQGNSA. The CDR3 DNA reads TGTGCCAGCAGTCGTACTAGCGGGGGCCGCTCCTACGAGCAGTACTTC. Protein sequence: CASSRTSGGRSYEQYF.

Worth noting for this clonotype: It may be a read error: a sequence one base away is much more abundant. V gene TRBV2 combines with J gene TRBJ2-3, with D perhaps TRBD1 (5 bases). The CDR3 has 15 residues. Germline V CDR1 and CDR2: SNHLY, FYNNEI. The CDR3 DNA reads TGTGCCTGCAGCCTACTACAGGCAGGCTCTGATACGCAGTATTTT. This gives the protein CACSLLQAGSDTQYF.

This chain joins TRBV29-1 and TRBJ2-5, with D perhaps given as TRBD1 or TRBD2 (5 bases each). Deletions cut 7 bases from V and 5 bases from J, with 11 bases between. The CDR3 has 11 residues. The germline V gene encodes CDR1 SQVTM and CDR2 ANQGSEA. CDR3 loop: CSGGLGETQYF. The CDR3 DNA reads TGCAGCGGGGGGTTGGGCGAGACCCAGTACTTC. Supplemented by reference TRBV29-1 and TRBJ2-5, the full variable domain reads SAVISQKPSRDICQRGTSLTIQCQVDSQVTMMFWYRQQPGQSLTLIATANQGSEATYESGFVIDKFPISRPNLTFSTLTVSNMSPEDSSIYLCSGGLGETQYFGPGTRLLVL.

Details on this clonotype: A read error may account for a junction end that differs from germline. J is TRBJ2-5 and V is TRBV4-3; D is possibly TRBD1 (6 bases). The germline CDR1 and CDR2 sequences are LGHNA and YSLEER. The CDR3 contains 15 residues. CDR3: CTSSQGVGRGKTQYF. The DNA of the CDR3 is TGCACCAGCAGCCAAGGAGTGGGCAGGGGTAAGACCCAGTACTTC.

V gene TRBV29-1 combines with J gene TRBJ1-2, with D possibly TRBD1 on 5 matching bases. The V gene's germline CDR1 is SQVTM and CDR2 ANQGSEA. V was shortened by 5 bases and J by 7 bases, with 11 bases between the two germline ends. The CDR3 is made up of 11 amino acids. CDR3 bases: TGCAGCGTTAGGAGGGGCGGTGGCTACACCTTC. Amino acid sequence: CSVRRGGGYTF.

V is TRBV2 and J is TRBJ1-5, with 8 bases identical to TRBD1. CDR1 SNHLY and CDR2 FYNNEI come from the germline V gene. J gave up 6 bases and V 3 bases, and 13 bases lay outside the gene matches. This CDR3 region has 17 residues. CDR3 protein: CASSDPPNGQGSQPQHF. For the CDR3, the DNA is TGTGCCAGCAGTGACCCCCCGAATGGACAGGGCTCTCAGCCCCAGCATTTT.

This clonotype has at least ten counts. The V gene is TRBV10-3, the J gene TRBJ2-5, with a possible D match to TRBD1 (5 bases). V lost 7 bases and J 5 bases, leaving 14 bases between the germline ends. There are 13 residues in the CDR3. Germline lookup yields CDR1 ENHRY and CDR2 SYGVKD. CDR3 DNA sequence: TGTGCCATCACAGGGCAGTTAGGGGAGACCCAGTACTTC. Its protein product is CAITGQLGETQYF.

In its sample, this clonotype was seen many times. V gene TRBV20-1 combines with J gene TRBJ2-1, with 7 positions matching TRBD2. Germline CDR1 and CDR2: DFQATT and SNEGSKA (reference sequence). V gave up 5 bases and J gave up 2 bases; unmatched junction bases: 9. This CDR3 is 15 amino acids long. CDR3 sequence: CSALSGKGPYNEQFF. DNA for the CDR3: TGCAGTGCTTTGAGCGGGAAAGGCCCCTACAATGAGCAGTTCTTC.

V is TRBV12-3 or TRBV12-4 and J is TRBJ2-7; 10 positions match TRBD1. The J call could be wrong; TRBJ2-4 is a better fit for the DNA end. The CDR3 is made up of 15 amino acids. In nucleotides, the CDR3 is TGTGCCAGCAGTCCCCCGGGACAGGGGAGAGACATTCAGTACTTC. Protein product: CASSPPGQGRDIQYF.

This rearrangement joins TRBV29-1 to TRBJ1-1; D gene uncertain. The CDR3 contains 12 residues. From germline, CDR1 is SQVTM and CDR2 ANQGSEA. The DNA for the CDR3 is TGCAACATAAGGTCCACTGCCGCTGAAGCTTTCTTT. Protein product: CNIRSTAAEAFF.